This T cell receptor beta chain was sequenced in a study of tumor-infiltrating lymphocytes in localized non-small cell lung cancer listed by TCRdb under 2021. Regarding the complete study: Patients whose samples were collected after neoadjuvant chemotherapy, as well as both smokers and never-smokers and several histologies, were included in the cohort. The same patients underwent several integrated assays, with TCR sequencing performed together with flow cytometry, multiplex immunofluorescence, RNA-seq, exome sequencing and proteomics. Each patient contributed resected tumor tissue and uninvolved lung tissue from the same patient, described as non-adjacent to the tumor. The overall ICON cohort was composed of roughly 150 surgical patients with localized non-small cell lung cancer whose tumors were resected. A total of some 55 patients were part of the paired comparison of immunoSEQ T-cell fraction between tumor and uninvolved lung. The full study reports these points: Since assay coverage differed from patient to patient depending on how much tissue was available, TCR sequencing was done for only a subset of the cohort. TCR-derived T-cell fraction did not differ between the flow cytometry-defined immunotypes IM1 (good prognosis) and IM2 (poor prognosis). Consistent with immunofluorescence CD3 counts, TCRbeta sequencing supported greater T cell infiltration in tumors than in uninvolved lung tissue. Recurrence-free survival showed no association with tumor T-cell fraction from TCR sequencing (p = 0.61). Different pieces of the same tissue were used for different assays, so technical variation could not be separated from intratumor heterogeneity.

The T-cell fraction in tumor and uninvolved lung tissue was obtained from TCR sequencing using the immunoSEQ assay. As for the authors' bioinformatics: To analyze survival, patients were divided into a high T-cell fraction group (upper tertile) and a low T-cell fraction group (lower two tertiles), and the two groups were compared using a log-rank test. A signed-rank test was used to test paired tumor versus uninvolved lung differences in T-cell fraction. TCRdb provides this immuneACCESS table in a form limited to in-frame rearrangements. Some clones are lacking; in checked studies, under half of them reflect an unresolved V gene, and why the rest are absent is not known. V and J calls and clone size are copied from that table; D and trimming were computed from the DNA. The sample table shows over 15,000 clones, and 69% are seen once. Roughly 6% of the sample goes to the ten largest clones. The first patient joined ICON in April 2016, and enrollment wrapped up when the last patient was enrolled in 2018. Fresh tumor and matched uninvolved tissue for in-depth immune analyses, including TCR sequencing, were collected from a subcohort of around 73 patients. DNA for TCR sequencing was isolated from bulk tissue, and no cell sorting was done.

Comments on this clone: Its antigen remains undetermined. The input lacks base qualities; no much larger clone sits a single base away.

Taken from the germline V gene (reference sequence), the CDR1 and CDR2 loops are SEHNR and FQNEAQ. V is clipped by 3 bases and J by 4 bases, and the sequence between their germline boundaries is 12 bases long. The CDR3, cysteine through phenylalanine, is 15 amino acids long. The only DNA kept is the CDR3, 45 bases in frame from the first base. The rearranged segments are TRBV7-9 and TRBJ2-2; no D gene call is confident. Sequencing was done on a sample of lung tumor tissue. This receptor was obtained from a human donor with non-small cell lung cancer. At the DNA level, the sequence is TGTGCCAGCAGCTTGGTCTTCTCGGTCACCGGGGAGCTGTTTTTT. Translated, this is CASSLVFSVTGELFF.